This TCR beta chain originates from a study of OX40 agonist ivuxolimab in advanced cancers. Assay: immunoSEQ multiplex PCR; the TCRdb copy retains only in-frame clones and omits some. This sample has fewer than 100,000 clones; roughly nine tenths occur once, and the top ten carry more than 8.5%. This CDR3 contains 17 residues. Germline lookup yields CDR1 MGHRA and CDR2 YSYEKL. V was trimmed by 4 bases and J by 8 bases, leaving 21 bases between them. The material was CD4+ or CD8+ T cells sorted from blood, obtained in a trial of the OX40 agonist ivuxolimab. This clonotype was obtained from an adult with an advanced solid tumor such as melanoma, head and neck, liver or kidney cancer. The rearrangement links TRBV4-1 to TRBJ1-6; D gene ambiguous. The CDR3 DNA follows: TGCGCCAGCAGCCCACCTGGTGGGCGCTGGATTGATTCACCCCTCCACTTT. It translates to CASSPPGGRWIDSPLHF.